The 9 T cell receptor beta chains given below trace back to one sample, sequenced in a study of blood T cell repertoires in COVID-19. TCRdb's table, derived via immunoSEQ multiplex PCR, lists solely in-frame clones and lacks some. Of about 430,000 clones in the sample, 70% to 90% were seen once. The sample consisted of PBMCs or T cells enriched from blood (not recorded which). The receptor set was obtained from a woman aged 18-30 years who had been exposed to COVID-19.

This clone was counted once. The chain joins TRBV28 to TRBJ2-3; 12 nucleotides agree with TRBD2. The CDR3 length is 17 residues. Germline V CDR1 and CDR2: MDHEN, SYDVKM. Trimming took 9 bases from V and 3 from J; bases not matched to a gene: 13. CDR3 nucleotides: TGTGCCAGTACTAGCGGGAGGTTGTCTACCCGAACAGATACGCAGTATTTT. The encoded protein is CASTSGRLSTRTDTQYF. The full variable domain, completed using reference TRBV28 and TRBJ2-3, is DVKVTQSSRYLVKRTGEKVFLECVQDMDHENMFWYRQDPGLGLRLIYFSYDVKMKEKGDIPEGYSVSREKKERFSLILESASTNQTSMYLCASTSGRLSTRTDTQYFGPGTRLTVL.

The chain has TRBV4-2 and TRBJ2-7; D is possibly TRBD2 (5 bases). V was trimmed by 2 bases and J by 4 bases, leaving 12 bases between them. Germline V lookup: CDR1 LGHNA, CDR2 YNFKEQ. This CDR3 has 14 amino acids. The CDR3 region is CASSQSGLGYEQYF. CDR3 nucleotides: TGTGCCAGCAGCCAAAGTGGACTCGGTTACGAGCAGTACTTC.

Here the CDR3 DNA reads TGTGCCAGCAGCACAGGGGGCTCCTATGGCTACACCTTC. It is translated as CASSTGGSYGYTF. The V and J genes are TRBV12-3 or TRBV12-4 and TRBJ1-2; 9 nucleotides agree with TRBD1. CDR3 length equals 13 residues. V was pared by 6 bases and J by 4 bases, with 3 bases of the junction left unmatched.

V usage is TRBV12-3 or TRBV12-4 and J usage is TRBJ1-2; no clear D gene. V was cut by 9 bases and J by 4 bases, with 15 bases left in between. This CDR3 comprises 13 residues. The CDR3, as DNA: TGTGCCAGTGGGAGGGAGGGTTTCTATGGCTACACCTTC. Its protein is CASGREGFYGYTF.

This chain uses TRBV5-1 with TRBJ2-3; 7 bases agree with TRBD2. The CDR3 runs to 16 residues. CDR1 and CDR2 (germline): SGHRS, YFSETQ. The V and J ends lost 0 bases and 4 bases, in that order; junction bases with no gene match: 8. The chain's CDR3 is CASSLAPISGSDTQYF. In DNA form, the CDR3 reads TGCGCCAGCAGCTTGGCCCCTATTAGCGGGTCAGATACGCAGTATTTT.

This chain links TRBV18 with TRBJ1-5; D is possibly TRBD1 (5 bases). The V end was cut by 3 bases, the J end by 2 bases, with 8 bases between. The CDR3 spans 14 residues. CDR1 is KGHSH and CDR2 is LQKENI in the germline V gene. CDR3 in amino acids: CASSPAGGNQPQHF. The CDR3 DNA follows: TGTGCCAGCTCACCGGCGGGGGGCAATCAGCCCCAGCATTTT.

The J gene is TRBJ2-7, the V gene TRBV27; TRBD1 matches at 8 bases. V dropped 4 bases and J dropped 1; count of bases not matched to a gene: 15. Germline CDR1 reads MNHEY; CDR2 reads SMNVEV (reference sequence). The CDR3 is 18 amino acids. CDR3 amino acids: CASSSTSFTGGRSYEQYF. The CDR3 bases are TGTGCCAGCAGTTCTACTAGCTTTACAGGGGGGAGATCCTACGAGCAGTACTTC.

V is TRBV27 and J is TRBJ2-7; 13 nucleotides line up with TRBD2. CDR3 size: 16 residues. Germline values: CDR1 MNHEY, CDR2 SMNVEV (reference sequence). The trim removed 5 bases at V and 1 base at J, leaving 5 bases unmatched. The CDR3 DNA reads as TGTGCCAGCAGTATTACTAGCGGGGGGGCATCCTACGAGCAGTACTTC. It codes for CASSITSGGASYEQYF.

The chain employs TRBV12-3 or TRBV12-4 and TRBJ2-5; the D gene is possibly TRBD2 (5 bases). CDR3 length: 13 amino acids. V shed 6 bases and J shed 4 bases, with 12 bases lying between them. In DNA form, the CDR3 reads TGTGCCAGCAGGCGACGGGATCGAGAGACCCAGTACTTC. As protein: CASRRRDRETQYF.